This TCR beta chain originates from a study of blood T cells in healthy people across ages. Whole-study findings and limits: The percentage of naive T cells correlated strongly with TCR beta diversity.

Germline CDR1 SQVTM, CDR2 ANQGSEA. The CDR3 is 13 residues long. The ends were cut back, 1 base at V and 0 bases at J, with 4 bases in the middle. Peripheral blood from each donor was collected in a volume of 9.5 to 10 milliliters. The use of a sample-barcoded 5' primer and a J-beta primer mix characterized a second PCR of 7 to 11 cycles. TCRdb re-derived calls from the 5' RACE reads in MiXCR, one entry per CDR3 protein. This table has about 1,400,000 distinct CDR3 sequences, around two fifths appearing once. About this clonotype: Its antigen is still unknown.

The TCR originated in a woman in her late teens or twenties in good health. The rearrangement links TRBV29-1 to TRBJ2-4, with D uncertain. The sample taken for sequencing was blood. CDR3 nucleotides: TGCAGCGTTGAAGGGTTAGCCAAAAACATTCAGTACTTC. Translating it yields CSVEGLAKNIQYF.